This T cell receptor beta chain was found in a study of cytomegalovirus exposure and HLA in healthy donors. Study details: From about 200 million T cells, an earlier analysis saw roughly 100 million unique TCR beta sequences. Study results and limitations: Being indistinguishable, some V segments were excluded, TRBV6-2 and TRBV6-3 among them. No immune exposure information besides CMV serostatus was available.

The PCR contained 60 Vbeta and 13 Jbeta primers. Profiled with immunoSEQ multiplex PCR; TCRdb holds only in-frame clones, not every one. The sample holds about 97,000 clones, approximately 80% seen once. In the case of this clone: Its antigen is currently unknown.

The CDR3 runs 15 residues. Per the germline V gene, CDR1 is MGHRA and CDR2 is YSYEKL. V was clipped by 5 bases and J by 6 bases, with 19 bases between them. This TCR was recovered from a male donor in good health and CMV-seropositive. This chain uses TRBV4-1 with TRBJ1-2; TRBD1 is a possible D gene (5 bases). The sequenced sample consisted of PBMCs. The CDR3 DNA reads as TGCGCCAGCAGCACAATGGACACGGAATGGGATGGCTACACCTTC. This translates into CASSTMDTEWDGYTF.